This record covers a single T cell receptor (beta chain). The V end was cut by 4 bases, the J end by 4 bases, with 10 bases between. The CDR3 runs to 13 residues. Germline CDR1 reads MDHEN; CDR2 reads SYDVKM. This sample stems from a study of control samples from healthy donors and cancer patients. Generated by immunoSEQ multiplex PCR, the TCRdb table keeps only in-frame clones and is missing some. The sample holds some 73,000 clones, around 94% seen once. The receptor comes from a woman in her thirties or forties in good health. Sequencing input: blood. The rearrangement joins TRBV28 to TRBJ2-5; maybe TRBD2 (5 bases). CDR3 DNA: TGTGCCAGCAGTTCCCCGGGAAGAGAGACCCAGTACTTC. This codes for CASSSPGRETQYF. The complete variable domain, with remaining parts taken from reference TRBV28 and TRBJ2-5, reads DVKVTQSSRYLVKRTGEKVFLECVQDMDHENMFWYRQDPGLGLRLIYFSYDVKMKEKGDIPEGYSVSREKKERFSLILESASTNQTSMYLCASSSPGRETQYFGPGTRLLVL.